Listed below are T cell receptor beta chains from one sample, sequenced in a study of CD8+ T cells in alopecia areata. Sequenced by immunoSEQ multiplex PCR; TCRdb stores in-frame clones only, minus some. The repertoire includes roughly 210,000 clones, approximately 47% of them detected once, and roughly 2.8% sits in the top ten. This specimen consisted of CD4+ T cells sorted from blood, obtained around week 36, from a patient treated with tofacitinib. These TCRs come from a human donor with alopecia areata. The CDR3 runs from the conserved cysteine through the conserved F or W. D genes are given only for firm matches. Only part of the rows carry a size: once, few, many, or a class if the clone is expanded.

size	J	D	V	CDR3	DNA
-	TRBJ2-7	TRBD2	TRBV25-1	CASSESGGGWQYF	TGTGCCAGCAGTGAATCCGGGGGAGGGTGGCAGTACTTC
few	TRBJ2-3	TRBD2	TRBV7-2	CASSPSGISTDTQYF	TGTGCCAGCAGCCCGAGCGGGATAAGCACAGATACGCAGTATTTT
many	TRBJ2-7	TRBD2	TRBV2	CASNTASGSSEQYF	TGTGCCAGCAATACGGCTAGCGGGAGTAGCGAGCAGTACTTC
-	TRBJ2-4	-	TRBV2	CASSEAPTTKNIQYF	TGTGCCAGCAGTGAAGCGCCCACTACCAAAAACATTCAGTACTTC
-	TRBJ2-3	-	TRBV15	CATSGIRSAVSTDTQYF	TGTGCCACCAGCGGCATCAGGTCGGCGGTTAGCACAGATACGCAGTATTTT
-	TRBJ2-1	TRBD1	TRBV5-1	CASSVGPGQDNEQFF	TGCGCCAGCAGCGTAGGGCCGGGACAGGACAATGAGCAGTTCTTC
-	TRBJ1-1	TRBD1	TRBV11-2	CASSLRPDRVAEAFF	TGTGCCAGCAGCTTAAGGCCGGACAGGGTCGCTGAAGCTTTCTTT
-	TRBJ2-5	-	TRBV7-2	CASSLGGSVGTQYF	TGTGCCAGCAGCTTAGGGGGTAGCGTTGGGACCCAGTACTTC
once	TRBJ2-5	TRBD1	TRBV10-1	CASPGQGQETQYF	TGCGCCAGCCCGGGACAGGGGCAAGAGACCCAGTACTTC
-	TRBJ2-5	-	TRBV15	CATSTGIETQYF	TGTGCCACCAGCACAGGGATCGAGACCCAGTACTTC
-	TRBJ2-1	-	TRBV20-1	CSARDNEQFF	TGCAGTGCTAGAGATAATGAGCAGTTCTTC
-	TRBJ2-3	-	TRBV6-5	CASSYLDTQYF	TGTGCCAGCAGTTACCTAGATACGCAGTATTTT
-	TRBJ2-1	TRBD2	TRBV10-3	CAISPGTSGRTPEQFF	TGTGCCATCAGCCCCGGGACTAGCGGGAGGACCCCTGAGCAGTTCTTC
-	TRBJ2-3	-	TRBV5-4	CASSSRIPLDTQYF	TGTGCCAGCAGCTCCCGGATCCCGCTAGATACGCAGTATTTT
-	TRBJ2-1	-	TRBV7-2	CASSLGSGPNNEQFF	TGTGCCAGCAGCTTAGGTAGCGGACCGAACAATGAGCAGTTCTTC
-	TRBJ1-5	TRBD1	TRBV6-5	CASSPGQGPDRPQHF	TGTGCCAGCAGTCCAGGACAGGGGCCCGATCGGCCCCAGCATTTT
-	TRBJ2-1	TRBD2	TRBV30	CAWTGRAGLNEQFF	TGTGCCTGGACCGGGAGGGCCGGTCTCAATGAGCAGTTCTTC
-	TRBJ2-1	-	TRBV11-2	CASSYQGPYNEQFF	TGTGCCAGCAGCTACCAAGGACCCTACAATGAGCAGTTCTTC
few	TRBJ2-2	TRBD2	TRBV14	CASSHLAGVGTGELFF	TGTGCCAGCAGCCATTTAGCGGGAGTAGGAACCGGGGAGCTGTTTTTT
-	TRBJ1-1	-	TRBV30	CAWSYTGGTEAFF	TGTGCCTGGAGCTATACTGGGGGGACTGAAGCTTTCTTT
-	TRBJ2-7	-	TRBV11-2	CASSLTPSGAYEQYF	TGTGCCAGCAGCTTAACCCCCTCGGGGGCCTACGAGCAGTACTTC
few	TRBJ2-7	-	TRBV10-3	CASRAAEGYEQYF	TGTGCCTCCCGAGCGGCCGAGGGCTACGAGCAGTACTTC
-	TRBJ2-7	TRBD2	TRBV20-1	CSALAGVSTEF	TGCAGTGCTCTAGCGGGAGTAAGTACTGAGTTC
-	TRBJ1-2	-	TRBV27	CASTRMAGNGGYTF	TGTGCCAGCACCAGAATGGCCGGAAACGGTGGCTACACCTTC
few	TRBJ2-7	-	TRBV29-1	CSVVDGSYEQYF	TGCAGCGTTGTTGACGGCTCCTACGAGCAGTACTTC
few	TRBJ2-2	TRBD2	TRBV29-1	CSAPRTSGQTGELFF	TGCAGCGCCCCCCGGACTAGCGGGCAGACCGGGGAGCTGTTTTTT
-	TRBJ2-4	TRBD2	TRBV5-1	CASSPGLAGMRNIQYF	TGCGCCAGCAGCCCGGGACTAGCGGGGATGAGAAACATTCAGTACTTC
few	TRBJ2-7	-	TRBV28	CASSLTPRQSYEQYF	TGTGCCAGCAGTTTAACCCCCCGACAGTCCTACGAGCAGTACTTC
few	TRBJ2-1	TRBD2	TRBV30	CAWSVRTSSEQFF	TGTGCCTGGAGTGTAAGGACTAGCAGTGAGCAGTTCTTC
-	TRBJ2-7	-	TRBV2	CASEDFTYEQYF	TGTGCCAGCGAGGACTTTACCTACGAGCAGTACTTC
-	TRBJ1-2	TRBD1	TRBV7-9	CASSSTGGLGYTF	TGTGCCAGCAGCTCGACAGGGGGCCTTGGCTACACCTTC
many	TRBJ1-1	-	TRBV11-1	CASSLVGASLTEAFF	TGTGCCAGCAGCTTAGTTGGGGCTTCGCTCACTGAAGCTTTCTTT
-	TRBJ1-1	-	TRBV28	CASRMYLGGNTEAFF	TGTGCCAGCAGAATGTATCTGGGGGGGAACACTGAAGCTTTCTTT
-	TRBJ2-7	TRBD2	TRBV29-1	CSAAGGSSYEQYF	TGCAGCGCTGCCGGGGGGAGCTCCTACGAGCAGTACTTC
-	TRBJ1-1	-	TRBV30	CASDWYTEAFF	TGTGCCTCTGATTGGTACACTGAAGCTTTCTTT
-	TRBJ2-7	-	TRBV27	CASSLGTWEQYF	TGTGCCAGCAGCCTCGGGACGTGGGAGCAGTACTTC
once	TRBJ1-1	-	TRBV27	CASHPWGNTEAFF	TGTGCCAGCCACCCTTGGGGGAACACTGAAGCTTTCTTT
-	TRBJ2-3	TRBD2	TRBV5-1	CASSLVAGGPTDTQYF	TGCGCCAGCAGCTTGGTAGCGGGAGGTCCCACAGATACGCAGTATTTT
-	TRBJ2-6	-	TRBV15	CATSRGLTREFGANVLTF	TGTGCCACCAGCAGAGGGCTTACCCGGGAATTTGGGGCCAACGTCCTGACTTTC
-	TRBJ1-2	-	TRBV5-1	CASSPDSSYGYTF	TGCGCCAGCAGCCCTGACAGTTCTTATGGCTACACCTTC
-	TRBJ1-2	TRBD1	TRBV19	CASSTYSRQGHYGYTF	TGTGCCAGTAGTACCTACTCCAGACAGGGTCACTATGGCTACACCTTC
-	TRBJ2-7	-	TRBV9	CASSALANSYEQYF	TGTGCCAGCAGCGCCCTAGCGAACTCCTACGAGCAGTACTTC
once	TRBJ2-2	-	TRBV2	CASSEDTGELFF	TGTGCCAGCAGTGAAGACACCGGGGAGCTGTTTTTT
few	TRBJ2-7	TRBD1	TRBV6-1	CASRMGTGGSGEQYF	TGTGCCAGCAGGATGGGGACAGGGGGCTCTGGCGAGCAGTACTTC
-	TRBJ2-1	-	TRBV30	CAWIRGGTYNEQFF	TGTGCCTGGATAAGGGGGGGAACCTACAATGAGCAGTTCTTC
few	TRBJ2-7	-	TRBV10-3	CAIRGSELYEQYF	TGTGCCATCAGGGGGTCTGAGTTGTACGAGCAGTACTTC
once	TRBJ2-5	TRBD2	TRBV4-2	CASSQDRRREGETQYF	TGTGCCAGCAGCCAAGATCGTCGGCGGGAGGGAGAGACCCAGTACTTC
-	TRBJ2-5	-	TRBV5-1	CASSLRPLETQYF	TGCGCCAGCAGCTTGCGCCCCCTGGAGACCCAGTACTTC
few	TRBJ2-1	TRBD2	TRBV9	CASSLAGVLYNEQFF	TGTGCCAGCAGCCTGGCGGGAGTTTTATACAATGAGCAGTTCTTC
-	TRBJ2-3	TRBD1	TRBV19	CASSIDSGQGTSTDTQYF	TGTGCCAGTAGTATAGATTCGGGACAGGGAACTAGCACAGATACGCAGTATTTT
few	TRBJ2-1	TRBD1	TRBV7-3	CASSSQGASAHEQFF	TGTGCCAGCAGTTCACAGGGGGCTAGCGCCCATGAGCAGTTCTTC
-	TRBJ2-7	TRBD2	TRBV30	CAWSVQERGPYEQYF	TGTGCCTGGAGTGTACAGGAGCGGGGACCCTACGAGCAGTACTTC
-	TRBJ2-1	-	TRBV5-1	CASSLAGANYNEQFF	TGCGCCAGCAGCTTAGCAGGTGCGAACTACAATGAGCAGTTCTTC